This TCR beta chain was captured by sequencing in a study of cytomegalovirus exposure and HLA in healthy donors. The assay was immunoSEQ multiplex PCR, and TCRdb's table has in-frame clones only and misses some. The data show about 150,000 clones, 70% to 90% seen once. This CDR3 has 15 residues. Germline V gene lookup returns CDR1 SEHNR and CDR2 FQNEAQ (reference sequence). V was pared by 5 bases and J by 3 bases, with 6 bases of the junction left unmatched. The receptor was isolated from a man aged 18 to 29 in good health and CMV-seropositive. The rearrangement joins TRBV7-9 to TRBJ2-7, with 11 positions matching TRBD2. Sequencing was done on a sample of PBMCs. CDR3 in amino acids: CASSEQLAGDYEQYF. As DNA, the CDR3 is TGTGCCAGCAGCGAACAACTAGCGGGAGACTACGAGCAGTACTTC.